One sample yielded the 26 T cell receptor beta chains listed below, sequenced in a study of CD8+ T cells in alopecia areata. Extracted from the samples, RNA was reverse transcribed into cDNA to serve as the sequencing template. Data came from immunoSEQ multiplex PCR; TCRdb stores just in-frame clones and leaves some out. Of about 92,000 clones listed, around 47% were seen once; the top ten hold around 19%. Treatment in this sample: oral pan-JAK inhibitor, 5-10 mg twice daily. Here the sequenced sample was CD8+ T cells sorted from blood, taken at week 24, from a patient treated with tofacitinib. The receptors come from a human donor with alopecia areata.

This rearrangement joins TRBV29-1 to TRBJ1-2; D uncertain. From germline, CDR1 is SQVTM and CDR2 ANQGSEA. The CDR3 totals 12 residues. Trimming cost V 5 bases and J 8 bases, with 15 bases left between them. As DNA, the CDR3 is TGCAGCGTTCCCGAAGCGAGAGGGGGCTACACCTTC. This sequence encodes CSVPEARGGYTF.

DNA for the CDR3: TGTGCCAGCAGTTGGACAGGGGGAGAGCAGTACTTC. This sequence encodes CASSWTGGEQYF. This chain uses TRBV27 with TRBJ2-7, with 10 bases that match TRBD1. There are 12 residues in the CDR3. After removal of 4 bases from V and 7 bases from J, the junction contained 1 base not matched to a gene. The V gene's germline CDR1 is MNHEY and CDR2 SMNVEV (reference sequence).

This chain joins TRBV11-2 and TRBJ1-5; the D is unclear. Germline assignment: CDR1 SGHAT and CDR2 FQNNGV. This CDR3 spans 16 amino acids. Trimming took off 5 bases at V and 2 bases at J, with 16 bases between the two ends. Written as DNA, the CDR3 is TGTGCCAGCAGCCCCTACACCTCCGTAGGCAATCAGCCCCAGCATTTT. Its protein product is CASSPYTSVGNQPQHF.

The V and J genes are TRBV28 and TRBJ1-2; tentatively, D is TRBD1 (5 bases). The CDR3 spans 14 residues. V dropped 6 bases and J dropped 8 bases, with 19 bases sitting between them. Germline V gives CDR1 MDHEN, CDR2 SYDVKM. The CDR3 protein is CASSDHGGTSGYTF. As DNA, the CDR3 is TGTGCCAGCAGCGACCATGGGGGAACTTCCGGCTACACCTTC.

The chain combines TRBV29-1 with TRBJ2-1; D gene uncertain. The CDR3 is made up of 14 amino acids. Trimming removed 0 bases from V and 6 bases from J, with 12 bases in between. In germline, CDR1 is SQVTM, CDR2 ANQGSEA. CDR3 loop: CSVEDKGKPNEQFF. The CDR3 nucleotides are TGCAGCGTTGAAGATAAAGGCAAACCCAATGAGCAGTTCTTC.

This chain uses TRBV2 with TRBJ2-5, with a tentative D call TRBD2 (5 bases). V lost 1 base, J lost 5 bases, and 17 bases lay in between. CDR3 length: 16 amino acids. CDR1 is SNHLY and CDR2 is FYNNEI in the germline V gene. The CDR3 protein is CASSEGVALGGETQYF. The CDR3 region has the DNA TGTGCCAGCAGTGAAGGTGTCGCTCTGGGCGGGGAGACCCAGTACTTC. The whole variable domain, remainder taken from reference TRBV2 and TRBJ2-5, is EPEVTQTPSHQVTQMGQEVILRCVPISNHLYFYWYRQILGQKVEFLVSFYNNEISEKSEIFDDQFSVERPDGSNFTLKIRSTKLEDSAMYFCASSEGVALGGETQYFGPGTRLLVL.

This rearrangement joins TRBV2 to TRBJ2-1, with D possibly matching TRBD2 (6 bases). Germline V gene data show CDR1 as SNHLY and CDR2 as FYNNEI. The CDR3 totals 16 residues. V gave up 8 bases and J gave up 2 bases, with 19 bases separating them. CDR3 region: CASRRGRQGPYNEQFF. As DNA, the CDR3 is TGTGCCAGCCGCAGAGGGAGGCAGGGACCCTACAATGAGCAGTTCTTC.

This rearrangement joins TRBV4-3 to TRBJ2-4; D possibly corresponds to TRBD1 (7 bases). Trimming removed 0 bases from V and 8 bases from J, with 11 bases in between. This CDR3 is 14 amino acids long. Germline CDR1 LGHNA, CDR2 YSLEER. The chain's CDR3 is CASSQDQGGDIQYF. CDR3 DNA sequence: TGCGCCAGCAGCCAAGATCAGGGGGGCGACATTCAGTACTTC.

The chain has TRBV28 and TRBJ2-1, with 12 bases matching TRBD2. V was pared by 6 bases and J by 9 bases, with 3 bases of the junction left unmatched. The V gene's germline CDR1 is MDHEN and CDR2 SYDVKM. This CDR3 region has 13 residues. DNA for the CDR3: TGTGCCAGCAGGAGACTAGCGGGAGTTGAGCAGTTCTTC. It yields the protein CASRRLAGVEQFF.

This clone was counted between two and nine times. This chain links TRBV9 with TRBJ2-4; D call uncertain. V was clipped by 0 bases and J by 5 bases, with 3 bases between them. The CDR3 length is 12 residues. The germline gives CDR1 SGDLS, CDR2 YYNGEE. Written as DNA, the CDR3 is TGTGCCAGCAGCGTAGACGAAAACATTCAGTACTTC. Protein product: CASSVDENIQYF. Full variable domain (outside the CDR3, taken from reference TRBV9 and TRBJ2-4): DSGVTQTPKHLITATGQRVTLRCSPRSGDLSVYWYQQSLDQGLQFLIQYYNGEERAKGNILERFSAQQFPDLHSELNLSSLELGDSALYFCASSVDENIQYFGAGTRLSVL.

CDR3 nucleotides: TGTGCCAGCAGTTACGGGACAGGGGGCGGCGGGGAGCTGTTTTTT. It encodes CASSYGTGGGGELFF. The rearrangement links TRBV5-6 to TRBJ2-2, with 12 nucleotides matching TRBD1. The CDR3 consists of 15 residues. Germline trimming cut 5 bases from V and 7 bases from J; bases unmatched to any gene: 6. CDR1 is SGHDT, CDR2 YYEEEE, per germline.

About this clone itself: Other DNA sequences in the sample encode the same CDR3. This chain links TRBV27 with TRBJ1-5, with D uncertain. Germline loops: CDR1 MNHEY, CDR2 SMNVEV (reference sequence). The CDR3 sequence is 13 residues long. Trimming cost V 5 bases and J 4 bases, with 9 bases left between them. The CDR3 nucleotides read TGTGCCAGCAGTCTGGGGTCGAATCAGCCCCAGCATTTT. It codes for CASSLGSNQPQHF.

In its sample, this clone was seen a few times. V gene TRBV4-1 combines with J gene TRBJ2-7; possibly TRBD1 for D (5 bases). Trimming stripped 0 bases from V and 3 bases from J, with 12 bases between. The CDR3 has 15 residues. Germline V gene lookup returns CDR1 MGHRA and CDR2 YSYEKL. The CDR3 nucleotides are TGCGCCAGCAGCCAAGATCCAGGTCAGGGCTACGAGCAGTACTTC. The encoded protein is CASSQDPGQGYEQYF.

The V gene is TRBV7-6, the J gene TRBJ2-2; D ambiguous. CDR1 is SGHVS and CDR2 is FNYEAQ in the germline V gene. This CDR3 is 13 amino acids long. Trimming left V 8 bases short and J 6 bases short, with 13 bases between. CDR3 coding DNA: TGTGCCAGCGCATTGGGTCGGGCCGGGGAGCTGTTTTTT. It translates to CASALGRAGELFF. Full variable domain (missing parts from reference TRBV7-6 and TRBJ2-2): GAGVSQSPRYKVTKRGQDVALRCDPISGHVSLYWYRQALGQGPEFLTYFNYEAQQDKSGLPNDRFSAERPEGSISTLTIQRTEQRDSAMYRCASALGRAGELFFGEGSRLTVL.

The sample holds one count of this clone. This chain joins TRBV10-2 and TRBJ2-1; TRBD2 matches at 12 bases. Germline CDR1 reads WSHSY; CDR2 reads SAAADI. V gave up 2 bases and J gave up 8 bases; unmatched junction bases: 10. The CDR3 runs to 17 residues. CDR3 protein: CASSEGSSGRARDEQFF. The CDR3 DNA reads as TGCGCCAGCAGTGAGGGGTCTAGCGGGAGGGCCCGGGATGAGCAGTTCTTC.

The sample holds a few counts of this clone. The chain joins TRBV5-6 to TRBJ2-3, with 9 bases matching TRBD2. Germline V gene lookup returns CDR1 SGHDT and CDR2 YYEEEE. The CDR3 has 16 residues. V dropped 2 bases and J dropped 0; count of bases not matched to a gene: 4. The CDR3 spells CASSLSLAGSTDTQYF. The CDR3 bases are TGTGCCAGCAGCTTAAGTCTAGCGGGAAGCACAGATACGCAGTATTTT.

This sequence joins TRBV29-1 and TRBJ1-2, with D unresolved. The CDR3 extends over 13 amino acids. The ends were cut back, 6 bases at V and 1 base at J, with 12 bases in the middle. Germline assignment: CDR1 SQVTM and CDR2 ANQGSEA. CDR3 coding DNA: TGCAGCGTACTGGACGTAAATAACTATGGCTACACCTTC. It yields the protein CSVLDVNNYGYTF.

This clone came up a few times. J is TRBJ2-5 and V is TRBV7-9, with D uncertain. This CDR3 is built from 17 residues. CDR1 is SEHNR, CDR2 FQNEAQ, per germline (reference sequence). Trimming removed 1 base from V and 0 bases from J, with 15 bases in between. CDR3 in DNA: TGTGCCAGCAGCTTAGAGGGAACAGCCCCGTACCAAGAGACCCAGTACTTC. Protein product: CASSLEGTAPYQETQYF. The complete variable domain, with remaining parts taken from reference TRBV7-9 and TRBJ2-5, reads DTGVSQNPRHKITKRGQNVTFRCDPISEHNRLYWYRQTLGQGPEFLTYFQNEAQLEKSRLLSDRFSAERPKGSFSTLEIQRTEQGDSAMYLCASSLEGTAPYQETQYFGPGTRLLVL.

The chain combines TRBV4-2 with TRBJ2-7; unclear D gene. The length of the CDR3 is 14 residues. Trimming shortened V by 0 bases and J by 1 base, and 7 bases separated the two germline ends. Looked up from germline, CDR1 is LGHNA and CDR2 is YNFKEQ. In DNA form, the CDR3 reads TGTGCCAGCAGCCAAGAGGCCCAGTCCTACGAGCAGTACTTC. Residues: CASSQEAQSYEQYF.

The chain joins TRBV28 to TRBJ2-1; TRBD1 matches 7 bases. Per the germline V gene, CDR1 is MDHEN and CDR2 is SYDVKM. Unmatched junction bases numbered 12, after V lost 10 bases and J lost 6 bases. The CDR3 spans 14 residues. The CDR3 DNA reads TGTGCCACAGGACAGGCAGGCTGGGGCAATGAGCAGTTCTTC. Translating gives CATGQAGWGNEQFF.

This clone was detected a few times. V and J are TRBV27 and TRBJ2-7, with D possibly called TRBD1 or TRBD2 (6 bases each). Germline V gene data show CDR1 as MNHEY and CDR2 as SMNVEV (reference sequence). V was trimmed by 8 bases and J by 2 bases, leaving 13 bases between them. The CDR3 consists of 13 residues. The CDR3: CASRTGAAYEQYF. The CDR3 region has the DNA TGTGCCAGCCGTACGGGGGCTGCCTACGAGCAGTACTTC.

The chain couples TRBV4-1 to TRBJ2-7; TRBD1 might be the D (7 bases). Trimming took 4 bases from V and 6 from J, leaving 10 bases between them. This CDR3 region has 12 residues. The germline V gene has CDR1 MGHRA and CDR2 YSYEKL. CDR3: CASSPQGGEQYF. CDR3 DNA: TGCGCCAGCAGCCCCCAGGGGGGCGAGCAGTACTTC.

The rearrangement joins TRBV30 to TRBJ2-1; possible D gene TRBD2, 7 bases. The ends were cut back, 2 bases at V and 8 bases at J, with 10 bases in the middle. CDR3 length: 12 residues. Germline loops: CDR1 GTSNPN, CDR2 SVGIG (reference sequence). Here the CDR3 DNA reads TGTGCCTGGAGTTGGGGGGGCGATGAGCAGTTCTTC. It translates to CAWSWGGDEQFF.

The chain recombines TRBV23-1 with TRBJ1-5; no reliable D call. TRBV23-1 is reported as an ORF; its role is uncertain. This CDR3 is 12 amino acids long. V lost 4 bases and J 4 bases, leaving 5 bases between the germline ends. CDR3 region: CASSPGNQPQHF. DNA for the CDR3: TGCGCCAGCAGTCCCGGGAATCAGCCCCAGCATTTT.

This chain links TRBV30 with TRBJ1-2; 8 nucleotides agree with TRBD1. The junction had 6 bases not matched to a gene; V was cut back by 8 bases and J by 7 bases. CDR1 is GTSNPN and CDR2 is SVGIG in the germline V gene (reference sequence). CDR3 size: 11 residues. As DNA, the CDR3 is TGTGCCACTGACAGGGGAGGTGGCTACACCTTC. The encoded protein is CATDRGGGYTF.

The chain carries TRBV7-8 and TRBJ1-2; D remains ambiguous. Trimming left V 11 bases short and J 2 bases short, with 15 bases between. Germline CDR1 is SGHVS and CDR2 is FQNEAQ. The CDR3 length is 13 residues. CDR3 sequence: CAAYDSTNYGYTF. The CDR3 DNA reads as TGTGCCGCGTACGACTCGACCAACTATGGCTACACCTTC.